The next 9 T cell receptor beta chains were all read from a single sample in a study of T cell repertoires in cytomegalovirus infection (dated by TCRdb to about 2019). Sequencer: Illumina HiSeq 1500. TCRdb took the public reads, trimmed them with fastp at Q25, ran MiXCR for clone calling and kept in-frame beta chains. Every entry covers one CDR3 protein and lists the most common genes and DNA from its rows. Within this sample are about 100,000 distinct CDR3 sequences, with approximately 15% of them counted one time only. Roughly 8% of the sample is taken by the ten largest. The specimen was PBMCs. Receptors were obtained from a human donor in good health (CMV status not recorded). Some clones in this sample may be carry-over from other donors' samples.

This chain links TRBV27 with TRBJ1-2, with D perhaps TRBD1 (5 bases). Deletions cut 4 bases from V and 5 bases from J, with 14 bases between. Germline assignment: CDR1 MNHEY and CDR2 SMNVEV (reference sequence). This CDR3 comprises 14 residues. This CDR3 reads CASSSSRVGYGYTF. CDR3 coding DNA: TGTGCCAGCAGTTCTTCCAGGGTGGGGTATGGCTACACCTTC.

There are many counts of this clonotype. The rearrangement uses TRBV7-2 and TRBJ1-6; no firm D call. Trimming took 4 bases from V and 11 from J, leaving 12 bases between them. Per germline, CDR1 SGHTA and CDR2 FQGNSA. The CDR3 is made up of 13 amino acids. The CDR3, as DNA: TGTGCCAGCAGCTCACAGCCCCGAGCACCCCTCCACTTT. This gives the protein CASSSQPRAPLHF.

The chain combines TRBV5-5 with TRBJ2-7, with D possibly TRBD2 on 5 matching bases. V gave up 0 bases and J gave up 0 bases, with 22 bases separating them. Germline assignment: CDR1 SGHKS and CDR2 YYEKEE (reference sequence). This CDR3 is 19 amino acids long. CDR3 nucleotide sequence: TGTGCCAGCAGCTTGGCCGGGCCAGAATACCGGGAATCCTCCTACGAGCAGTACTTC. Amino acids: CASSLAGPEYRESSYEQYF.

The chain is built from TRBV30 and TRBJ2-7; D possibly corresponds to TRBD2 (6 bases). The CDR3 is made up of 13 amino acids. Germline V CDR1 and CDR2: GTSNPN, SVGIG (reference sequence). The V end lost 4 bases, the J end lost 3 bases, and 13 bases lay between the germline ends. The chain's CDR3 is CAWKAGRFYEQYF. CDR3 coding DNA: TGTGCCTGGAAAGCGGGCAGGTTCTACGAGCAGTACTTC.

There are many counts of this clonotype. The V and J genes are TRBV7-2 and TRBJ2-7, with no clear D. Germline CDR1 SGHTA, CDR2 FQGNSA. This CDR3 contains 14 residues. The ends were cut back, 8 bases at V and 2 bases at J, with 16 bases in the middle. CDR3: CASSPPAETYEQYF. The CDR3 nucleotides read TGTGCCAGCTCCCCCCCAGCCGAAACCTACGAGCAGTACTTC.

This clonotype showed up many times. The chain couples TRBV7-2 to TRBJ2-1, with a weak D call TRBD2 (5 bases). Looked up from germline, CDR1 is SGHTA and CDR2 is FQGNSA. V shed 7 bases and J shed 3 bases, with 13 bases lying between them. The CDR3 totals 14 residues. The DNA for the CDR3 is TGTGCCAGCACCTCCCTTCGGGGCTACAATGAGCAGTTCTTC. Translating gives CASTSLRGYNEQFF.

The genes are TRBV11-2 and TRBJ2-7, with 10 bases that match TRBD2. From germline, CDR1 is SGHAT and CDR2 FQNNGV. V gave up 1 base and J gave up 9 bases; unmatched junction bases: 6. The CDR3 sequence is 14 residues long. CDR3 in amino acids: CASSLGSGGDVQYF. The DNA for the CDR3 is TGTGCCAGCAGCTTAGGGAGCGGGGGGGACGTGCAGTACTTC.

The chain employs TRBV11-3 and TRBJ2-2; D possibly corresponds to TRBD1 (6 bases). CDR3 length: 15 amino acids. Trimming shortened V by 5 bases and J by 0 bases, and 10 bases separated the two germline ends. The germline V gene has CDR1 SGHNT and CDR2 YENEEA. This CDR3 is CASSIRGSNTGELFF. The CDR3 nucleotides read TGTGCCAGCAGCATCAGGGGTTCGAACACCGGGGAGCTGTTTTTT.

CDR3 residues: CASSFKQPGELFF. CDR3 nucleotides: TGTGCCAGCAGCTTCAAGCAGCCCGGGGAGCTGTTTTTT. This sequence joins TRBV7-8 and TRBJ2-2; the D is unclear. V lost 3 bases to trimming and J lost 6 bases, with 8 bases between them. The CDR3 extends over 13 amino acids. Germline V gene sequence: CDR1 SGHVS, CDR2 FQNEAQ.